One and the same sample provided the 28 T cell receptor beta chains below, sequenced in a study of T cells in localized non-small cell lung cancer. This table comes from immunoSEQ multiplex PCR, and its TCRdb copy is limited to in-frame clones, with some not included. The sample lists under 65,000 clones, approximately 83% occurring once. The sequencing used peripheral blood, collected before any cancer treatment. These receptor sequences come from a female donor aged 60 or older with stage II squamous cell lung carcinoma.

The rearrangement links TRBV29-1 to TRBJ2-3; 12 bases agree with TRBD2. The germline V gene has CDR1 SQVTM and CDR2 ANQGSEA. J gave up 8 bases and V 4 bases, and 4 bases lay outside the gene matches. This CDR3 region has 13 residues. The CDR3 sequence: CSVGLAGARTQYF. CDR3 nucleotides: TGCAGCGTTGGACTAGCGGGGGCCCGTACGCAGTATTTT.

The V and J genes are TRBV7-2 and TRBJ2-7; 7 bases are a match to TRBD2. V was clipped by 5 bases and J by 4 bases; unmatched bases: 8. Germline V gene sequence: CDR1 SGHTA, CDR2 FQGNSA. The CDR3 spans 14 residues. The CDR3: CASSKRQRGYEQYF. The CDR3 nucleotides read TGTGCCAGCAGCAAACGGCAGCGGGGATACGAGCAGTACTTC.

V is TRBV7-3 and J is TRBJ1-2, with 10 bases matching TRBD1. The CDR3 has 14 residues. Germline V gene sequence: CDR1 SGHTA, CDR2 FQGTGA. J lost 6 bases, V lost 5 bases, and 6 bases had no gene match. Here the CDR3 reads CASSPGQGRDGYTF. The CDR3 bases are TGTGCCAGCAGCCCGGGACAGGGGAGAGATGGCTACACCTTC.

The CDR3 region is CASRLQGDERKLFF. DNA for the CDR3: TGTGCCAGCAGACTCCAGGGAGACGAAAGAAAACTGTTTTTT. The chain joins TRBV6-5 to TRBJ1-4; D is perhaps TRBD1 (5 bases). The CDR3 consists of 14 residues. Between the trimmed V and J ends, which lost 6 bases and 10 bases, there was a span of 18 bases. In germline, CDR1 is MNHEY, CDR2 SVGAGI.

The chain links TRBV19 to TRBJ1-5, with D unresolved. V lost 4 bases, J lost 2 bases, and 9 bases lay in between. Per the germline V gene, CDR1 is LNHDA and CDR2 is SQIVND (reference sequence). The CDR3 covers 14 residues. CDR3 in DNA: TGTGCCAGTAGTAAAAGTGGAGGCAATCAGCCCCAGCATTTT. Its translation is CASSKSGGNQPQHF.

This clone was found once. V is TRBV2 and J is TRBJ2-7; D gene uncertain. This CDR3 has 13 residues. The ends were cut back, 6 bases at V and 2 bases at J, with 11 bases in the middle. From germline, CDR1 is SNHLY and CDR2 FYNNEI. CDR3 protein: CASRGQNPYEQYF. The CDR3 DNA reads as TGTGCCAGCAGGGGCCAGAACCCCTACGAGCAGTACTTC.

The V and J genes are TRBV5-8 and TRBJ1-1, with TRBD1 as a possible D gene (5 bases). Trimming took off 2 bases at V and 10 bases at J, with 12 bases between the two ends. The CDR3 consists of 12 residues. Germline CDR1 and CDR2: SGHTS and YDEGEE. CDR3 loop: CASSFVGAGAFF. In DNA, the CDR3 is TGTGCCAGCAGCTTCGTCGGGGCGGGAGCTTTCTTT.

This clone was recorded a few times. The chain uses TRBV7-2 and TRBJ1-5; D possibly corresponds to TRBD1 (6 bases). The CDR3 runs to 15 residues. Trimming took 1 base from V and 3 from J, leaving 10 bases between them. CDR1 is SGHTA, CDR2 FQGNSA, per germline. CDR3 in DNA: TGTGCCAGCAGCTTAGAACAGGGACTCAATCAGCCCCAGCATTTT. This encodes CASSLEQGLNQPQHF.

The rearrangement uses TRBV19 and TRBJ1-5; D not certain. Germline V gives CDR1 LNHDA, CDR2 SQIVND (reference sequence). Trimming cost V 0 bases and J 1 base, with 13 bases left between them. The CDR3 is 17 amino acids. The CDR3 bases are TGTGCCAGTAGTATAGATCCCTCCGGGGTCAGCAATCAGCCCCAGCATTTT. Translation: CASSIDPSGVSNQPQHF.

The chain combines TRBV4-1 with TRBJ1-2; D perhaps matches TRBD1 (6 bases). The CDR3 extends over 16 amino acids. Deletions cut 1 base from V and 6 bases from J, with 18 bases between. The germline gives CDR1 MGHRA, CDR2 YSYEKL. The CDR3 reads CASSQGVEGGRHGYTF. CDR3 DNA sequence: TGCGCCAGCAGCCAAGGGGTTGAGGGGGGGCGGCATGGCTACACCTTC.

The DNA of the CDR3 is TGTGCCAGTAGTCCCCAGACAGGGGGTCCCTACGAGCAGTACTTC. Translation gives CASSPQTGGPYEQYF. V and J are TRBV19 and TRBJ2-7; 9 nucleotides align to TRBD1. J gave up 2 bases and V 5 bases, and 7 bases lay outside the gene matches. CDR1 is LNHDA and CDR2 is SQIVND in the germline V gene (reference sequence). The CDR3 covers 15 residues. Full variable domain (remainder filled in from reference TRBV19 and TRBJ2-7): DGGITQSPKYLFRKEGQNVTLSCEQNLNHDAMYWYRQDPGQGLRLIYYSQIVNDFQKGDIAEGYSVSREKKESFPLTVTSAQKNPTAFYLCASSPQTGGPYEQYFGPGTRLTVT.

The chain combines TRBV10-1 with TRBJ2-7; 12 nucleotides align to TRBD2. Germline V gene sequence: CDR1 WNHNN, CDR2 SYGVQD (reference sequence). J lost 3 bases, V lost 5 bases, and 2 bases had no gene match. The CDR3 sequence is 14 residues long. DNA for the CDR3: TGCGCCAGCAGTCGACTAGCGGGGGACTACGAGCAGTACTTC. This gives the protein CASSRLAGDYEQYF.

V and J are TRBV11-2 and TRBJ1-4, with D possibly matching TRBD1 (6 bases). Trimming pared 1 base from V and 2 bases from J, leaving 11 bases between. This CDR3 has 16 residues. Per the germline V gene, CDR1 is SGHAT and CDR2 is FQNNGV. CDR3 in DNA: TGTGCCAGCAGCTTAGCAGGAGGGGGGACTAATGAAAAACTGTTTTTT. Protein sequence: CASSLAGGGTNEKLFF.

V and J are TRBV19 and TRBJ2-3; D unresolved. Germline V CDR1 and CDR2: LNHDA, SQIVND (reference sequence). The CDR3 has 13 residues. With 6 bases removed from V and 0 bases from J, the gap between germline ends came to 7 bases. The CDR3 loop reads CASSSQSTDTQYF. The CDR3 DNA is TGTGCCAGTAGCAGCCAGAGCACAGATACGCAGTATTTT.

The V and J genes are TRBV30 and TRBJ1-3; D remains unclear. V shed 1 base and J shed 1 base, with 5 bases lying between them. The CDR3 length is 13 residues. Germline loops: CDR1 GTSNPN, CDR2 SVGIG (reference sequence). The CDR3 DNA is TGTGCCTGGAGTGGGGTATCTGGAAACACCATATATTTT. It codes for CAWSGVSGNTIYF.

The rearrangement uses TRBV6-5 and TRBJ1-2, with 9 bases lining up with TRBD1. The CDR3 has 14 residues. In germline, CDR1 is MNHEY, CDR2 SVGAGI. Trimming took 6 bases from V and 7 from J; bases not matched to a gene: 9. The CDR3 DNA is TGTGCCAGCAGGGACGGGGACAGGGTGACTGGCTACACCTTC. As protein: CASRDGDRVTGYTF.

Sample share makes this clone medium-sized (0.01 to 0.1%). The chain links TRBV4-3 to TRBJ2-1; D possibly corresponds to TRBD2 (5 bases). This CDR3 is built from 15 residues. With 5 bases removed from V and 6 bases from J, the gap between germline ends came to 17 bases. Germline-derived CDR1 and CDR2 are LGHNA and YSLEER. The CDR3 DNA sequence: TGCGCCAGCAGCACAACTAGTGGAGTTTTCAATGAGCAGTTCTTC. Translating it yields CASSTTSGVFNEQFF.

This clone was observed a few times. The genes are TRBV20-1 and TRBJ1-1; a weak D match, TRBD1 (6 bases). Germline-derived CDR1 and CDR2 are DFQATT and SNEGSKA (reference sequence). V was pared by 4 bases and J by 7 bases, with 10 bases between. CDR3 length equals 11 residues. Written as DNA, the CDR3 is TGCAGTGCTAACCAGGGGATTGAAGCTTTCTTT. This encodes CSANQGIEAFF.

This clone is a singleton in its sample. V and J are TRBV18 and TRBJ2-7; 10 bases fit TRBD1. V was pared by 3 bases and J by 2 bases, with 4 bases of the junction left unmatched. The V gene's germline CDR1 is KGHSH and CDR2 LQKENI. The CDR3 has 15 amino acids. CDR3 sequence: CASSPGQGRTYEQYF. CDR3 DNA sequence: TGTGCCAGCTCACCGGGACAGGGGCGAACCTACGAGCAGTACTTC.

This sequence joins TRBV6-1 and TRBJ2-1; possible D gene TRBD1, 6 bases. Between the trimmed V and J ends, which lost 5 bases and 0 bases, there was a span of 11 bases. Germline V gene lookup returns CDR1 MNHNS and CDR2 SASEGT. There are 15 residues in the CDR3. The CDR3 loop is CASSQGSSSYNEQFF. In nucleotides, the CDR3 is TGTGCCAGCAGTCAGGGGTCGAGCTCCTACAATGAGCAGTTCTTC.

The CDR3 region is CASSVESGYTF. CDR3 in DNA: TGTGCCAGCAGCGTAGAATCAGGCTACACCTTC. The rearrangement uses TRBV5-6 and TRBJ1-2, with D unclear. Germline V lookup: CDR1 SGHDT, CDR2 YYEEEE. The CDR3 runs 11 residues. V dropped 4 bases and J dropped 8 bases, with 9 bases sitting between them.

This clone was observed a handful of times. The rearrangement uses TRBV9 and TRBJ2-1, with 7 bases that match TRBD1. CDR3 size: 15 residues. The germline gives CDR1 SGDLS, CDR2 YYNGEE. Trimming at V came to 0 bases and at J to 8 bases, leaving 8 bases not matched to a gene. The CDR3 loop is CASSVGQGPGDEQFF. CDR3 DNA sequence: TGTGCCAGCAGCGTAGGACAGGGCCCAGGGGATGAGCAGTTCTTC.

This rearrangement joins TRBV7-2 to TRBJ1-2; no clear D. CDR1 SGHTA and CDR2 FQGNSA come from the germline V gene. V gave up 5 bases and J gave up 7 bases, with 8 bases separating them. The CDR3 consists of 11 residues. The CDR3 is CASSAKSGYTF. In DNA form, the CDR3 reads TGTGCCAGCAGCGCAAAAAGTGGCTACACCTTC.

The rearrangement links TRBV7-8 to TRBJ1-6; TRBD1 agrees at 10 bases. Germline assignment: CDR1 SGHVS and CDR2 FQNEAQ. This CDR3 spans 19 amino acids. Trimming removed 5 bases from V and 2 bases from J; junction bases left unmatched: 12. The CDR3 loop is CASSRRQGAHDAYNSPLHF. CDR3 bases: TGTGCCAGCAGCCGGCGACAGGGGGCGCATGACGCCTATAATTCACCCCTCCACTTT.

The rearrangement uses TRBV7-2 and TRBJ1-2, with D possibly being TRBD1 (5 bases). The CDR3 contains 15 residues. From germline, CDR1 is SGHTA and CDR2 FQGNSA. V shed 1 base and J shed 2 bases, with 11 bases lying between them. The CDR3 region has the DNA TGTGCCAGCAGCTTAGAAGTGGGGGTCAACTATGGCTACACCTTC. Protein sequence: CASSLEVGVNYGYTF. The full variable domain, completed using reference TRBV7-2 and TRBJ1-2, is GAGVSQSPSNKVTEKGKDVELRCDPISGHTALYWYRQSLGQGLEFLIYFQGNSAPDKSGLPSDRFSAERTGGSVSTLTIQRTQQEDSAVYLCASSLEVGVNYGYTFGSGTRLTVV.

V gene TRBV4-1 combines with J gene TRBJ1-2; D remains ambiguous. The CDR3 is 14 residues long. Looked up from germline, CDR1 is MGHRA and CDR2 is YSYEKL. V lost 1 base and J lost 2, with 8 bases in between. The CDR3 reads CASSQGHGNYGYTF. DNA of the CDR3: TGCGCCAGCAGCCAAGGGCATGGGAACTATGGCTACACCTTC.

This chain joins TRBV9 and TRBJ2-7, with 9 bases fitting TRBD2. The germline gives CDR1 SGDLS, CDR2 YYNGEE. CDR3 length: 15 amino acids. The trim removed 0 bases at V and 2 bases at J, leaving 3 bases unmatched. The CDR3 reads CASSVGLAGAYEQYF. CDR3 nucleotide sequence: TGTGCCAGCAGCGTAGGGTTAGCGGGGGCCTACGAGCAGTACTTC.

This clone was seen only once. This rearrangement joins TRBV19 to TRBJ1-1; D ambiguous. The CDR3 sequence is 14 residues long. The V and J ends lost 6 bases and 3 bases respectively, with 14 bases between them. From germline, CDR1 is LNHDA and CDR2 SQIVND (reference sequence). In nucleotides, the CDR3 is TGTGCCAGTAGACACGACGGCGGGGACACTGAAGCTTTCTTT. Translated, it gives CASRHDGGDTEAFF. The full variable domain, its missing parts supplied by reference TRBV19 and TRBJ1-1, is DGGITQSPKYLFRKEGQNVTLSCEQNLNHDAMYWYRQDPGQGLRLIYYSQIVNDFQKGDIAEGYSVSREKKESFPLTVTSAQKNPTAFYLCASRHDGGDTEAFFGQGTRLTVV.